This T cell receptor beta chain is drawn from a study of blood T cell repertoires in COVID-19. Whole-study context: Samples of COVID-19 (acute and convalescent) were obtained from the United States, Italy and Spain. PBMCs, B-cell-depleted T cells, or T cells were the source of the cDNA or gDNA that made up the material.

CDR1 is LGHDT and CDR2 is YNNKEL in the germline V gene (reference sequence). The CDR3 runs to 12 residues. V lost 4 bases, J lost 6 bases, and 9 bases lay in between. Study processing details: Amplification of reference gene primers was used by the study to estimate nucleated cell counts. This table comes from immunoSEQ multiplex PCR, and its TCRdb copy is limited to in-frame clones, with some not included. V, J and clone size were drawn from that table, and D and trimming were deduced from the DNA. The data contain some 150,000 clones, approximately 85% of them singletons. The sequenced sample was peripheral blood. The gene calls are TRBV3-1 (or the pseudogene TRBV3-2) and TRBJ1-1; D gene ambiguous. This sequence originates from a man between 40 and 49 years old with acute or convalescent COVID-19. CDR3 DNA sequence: TGTGCCAGCAGCCTCGGGGAAGCTGAAGCTTTCTTT. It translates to CASSLGEAEAFF.